This T cell receptor (beta chain) was captured by sequencing in a study of T cell responses to AZD1222 COVID-19 vaccine. Of note for this clone: Antigen unknown.

Study outcomes and limitations: When two AZD1222 doses had been given, Spike-specific TCR breadth and depth rose. At baseline, seropositivity was found in only a handful of AZD1222 recipients.

Using immunoSEQ multiplex PCR, the repertoire was profiled, and TCRdb retains in-frame clones only, with some absent. The repertoire consists of under 200,000 clones, with roughly 90% occurring once and the leading ten covering roughly 4%. The sample consisted of peripheral blood, taken 28 days after the second AZD1222 dose. The receptor was derived from an adult who received the AZD1222 COVID-19 vaccine.

CDR3 sequence reads: CSTSTDRGEQYF. The CDR3 coding sequence is TGCAGCACCTCGACGGACAGGGGCGAGCAGTACTTC. V and J are TRBV29-1 and TRBJ2-7; TRBD1 aligns across 9 bases. J lost 6 bases, V lost 8 bases, and 8 bases had no gene match. The CDR3 extends over 12 amino acids. Germline CDR1 and CDR2: SQVTM and ANQGSEA.